These T cell receptor beta chains were read from a single sample in a study of cytomegalovirus exposure and HLA in healthy donors. TCRdb keeps only in-frame clones here, not all; method: immunoSEQ multiplex PCR. The repertoire holds more than 150,000 clones, with roughly 82% as singletons. The sequencing sample was made of PBMCs. The receptor source for this set is a man in his forties or fifties in good health and CMV-seronegative. CDR3s include the opening cysteine and the closing phenylalanine or tryptophan. The D gene is left open where the match is weak. Not every row has a clone size; where given, it reads once, few, many or a size class.

D	J	size	V	length	CDR3	DNA
NA	TRBJ2-3	NA	TRBV7-3	15	CASSLSSVGADTQYF	TGTGCCAGCAGCCTATCTAGCGTGGGGGCAGATACGCAGTATTTT
NA	TRBJ1-1	NA	TRBV11-3	14	CASSQTGTLGEAFF	TGTGCCAGCAGTCAAACCGGGACATTGGGTGAAGCTTTCTTT
NA	TRBJ1-1	once	TRBV12-5	15	CASGLDSLMNTEAFF	TGTGCTAGTGGCCTGGACAGCCTAATGAACACTGAAGCTTTCTTT
TRBD1	TRBJ1-2	NA	TRBV5-4	15	CASSPKGQFNYGYTF	TGTGCCAGCAGCCCGAAGGGACAGTTCAACTATGGCTACACCTTC
NA	TRBJ2-3	few	TRBV7-3	15	CASSLRLVGTDTQYF	TGTGCCAGCAGCTTACGGCTAGTGGGCACAGATACGCAGTATTTT
TRBD1	TRBJ2-1	NA	TRBV7-9	14	CASTGTGVNNEQFF	TGTGCCAGCACCGGGACAGGGGTCAACAATGAGCAGTTCTTC
NA	TRBJ1-2	NA	TRBV6-5	13	CASSYGQYYGYTF	TGTGCCAGCAGTTACGGACAGTACTATGGCTACACCTTC
NA	TRBJ2-5	NA	TRBV27	14	CASSFSPPPETQYF	TGTGCCAGCAGTTTCTCCCCCCCTCCGGAGACCCAGTACTTC
TRBD1	TRBJ2-2	NA	TRBV29-1	15	CSVLRQGANTGELFF	TGCAGCGTTCTCCGACAGGGGGCGAACACCGGGGAGCTGTTTTTT
NA	TRBJ2-5	NA	TRBV6-6	13	CASADLGQETQYF	TGTGCCAGCGCGGATCTCGGCCAAGAGACCCAGTACTTC
TRBD1	TRBJ1-2	few	TRBV12-5	14	CASGFSGTVYGYTF	TGTGCTAGTGGTTTTTCCGGGACAGTTTATGGCTACACCTTC
TRBD1	TRBJ2-7	NA	TRBV13	16	CASSPPDRGLPYEQCF	TGTGCCAGCAGCCCTCCGGACAGGGGGCTTCCCTACGAGCAGTGCTTC
NA	TRBJ2-7	NA	TRBV15	16	CATSRDLAGLSYEQYF	TGTGCCACCAGCAGAGATCTAGCAGGACTCTCCTACGAGCAGTACTTC
TRBD1	TRBJ1-4	few	TRBV2	13	CASSRQGNEKLFF	TGTGCCAGCAGTCGACAGGGTAATGAAAAACTGTTTTTT
TRBD2	TRBJ2-1	NA	TRBV6-4	14	CASSLAGGIDEQFF	TGTGCCAGCAGTCTAGCGGGGGGTATCGATGAGCAGTTCTTC
TRBD1	TRBJ1-1	NA	TRBV7-9	17	CASSPGETGEVDTEAFF	TGTGCCAGCAGCCCAGGAGAGACAGGGGAAGTAGACACTGAAGCTTTCTTT
NA	TRBJ1-1	NA	TRBV7-2	13	CASSELMNTEAFF	TGTGCCAGCAGCGAGCTTATGAACACTGAAGCTTTCTTT
NA	TRBJ2-7	NA	TRBV5-1	14	CASSLGQGRYEQYF	TGCGCCAGCAGCTTGGGGCAGGGTAGGTACGAGCAGTACTTC
TRBD1	TRBJ1-1	NA	TRBV19	16	CASSIGPTGIDTEAFF	TGTGCCAGTAGTATAGGTCCGACAGGGATCGACACTGAAGCTTTCTTT
NA	TRBJ2-3	NA	TRBV6-4	13	CASSAQSTDTQYF	TGTGCCAGCAGTGCCCAATCCACAGATACGCAGTATTTT
NA	TRBJ1-2	once	TRBV5-5	16	CASSPTGLISLGGYTF	TGTGCCAGCAGCCCCACAGGTCTGATAAGCCTTGGTGGCTACACCTTC
TRBD2	TRBJ2-1	NA	TRBV7-3	15	CASSFTGGPGNEQFF	TGTGCCAGCAGCTTTACGGGAGGGCCGGGCAATGAGCAGTTCTTC
NA	TRBJ2-2	NA	TRBV29-1	13	CSVVPANTGELFF	TGCAGCGTTGTTCCCGCGAACACCGGGGAGCTGTTTTTT
NA	TRBJ1-2	NA	TRBV2	12	CASSVQGLGYTF	TGTGCCAGCAGCGTTCAGGGTCTAGGCTACACCTTC
TRBD2	TRBJ2-3	NA	TRBV5-1	16	CASSLNSGGGTDTQYF	TGCGCCAGCAGCTTGAATTCGGGAGGGGGCACAGATACGCAGTATTTT
TRBD2	TRBJ2-5	NA	TRBV9	17	CASSVGGLAGLQETQYF	TGTGCCAGCAGCGTAGGCGGACTAGCGGGACTTCAAGAGACCCAGTACTTC
TRBD1	TRBJ2-7	NA	TRBV5-1	14	CASSLSGGTYEQYF	TGCGCCAGCAGCTTATCAGGGGGTACCTACGAGCAGTACTTC
TRBD2	TRBJ2-7	NA	TRBV5-6	15	CASSRLAGGTYEQYF	TGTGCCAGCAGCAGACTTGCGGGAGGTACCTACGAGCAGTACTTC
TRBD1	TRBJ2-7	NA	TRBV7-9	14	CASSPNRGPYEQYF	TGTGCCAGCAGCCCTAACAGGGGTCCCTACGAGCAGTACTTC